The 21 T cell receptor beta chains given below trace back to one sample, sequenced in a study of cytomegalovirus exposure and HLA in healthy donors. PCR used 60 Vbeta primers and 13 Jbeta primers. Only in-frame clones appear in the TCRdb table, and some are missing; sequencing was by immunoSEQ multiplex PCR. The repertoire consists of nearly 80,000 clones, with 79% occurring once and the leading ten covering around 21%. The material sequenced was PBMCs. The origin of the receptors is a woman between 35 and 50 years old in good health and CMV-seropositive.

This chain's CDR3 is CASSFSVGMSYNEQFF. The CDR3 nucleotides are TGTGCCAGCAGCTTTTCGGTCGGGATGTCCTACAATGAGCAGTTCTTC. This rearrangement joins TRBV5-4 to TRBJ2-1, with TRBD2 as a possible D gene (5 bases). The CDR3 contains 16 residues. Per germline, CDR1 SGHNT and CDR2 YYREEE (reference sequence). With 2 bases removed from V and 1 base from J, the gap between germline ends came to 13 bases. Together with reference TRBV5-4 and TRBJ2-1, the CDR3 gives the full variable domain: ETGVTQSPTHLIKTRGQQVTLRCSSQSGHNTVSWYQQALGQGPQFIFQYYREEENGRGNFPPRFSGLQFPNYSSELNVNALELDDSALYLCASSFSVGMSYNEQFFGPGTRLTVL.

The chain employs TRBV6-5 and TRBJ1-1; D is perhaps TRBD1 (5 bases). The CDR3 has 13 amino acids. V lost 6 bases and J 5 bases, leaving 13 bases between the germline ends. Germline CDR1 and CDR2: MNHEY and SVGAGI. DNA of the CDR3: TGTGCCAGCAGCGGGGACGGGAGAACTGAAGCTTTCTTT. Its protein product is CASSGDGRTEAFF.

The V and J genes are TRBV19 and TRBJ1-5; 10 bases are a match to TRBD1. CDR1 and CDR2 (germline): LNHDA, SQIVND (reference sequence). V lost 5 bases, J lost 5 bases, and 6 bases stayed unmatched. This CDR3 contains 15 residues. The CDR3 DNA is TGTGCCAGTAGTCCCGGGACAGGGGCCTATCAGCCCCAGCATTTT. Encoded protein: CASSPGTGAYQPQHF.

V gene TRBV6-5 combines with J gene TRBJ1-1; TRBD1 aligns across 7 bases. The length of the CDR3 is 14 residues. Germline V gives CDR1 MNHEY, CDR2 SVGAGI. Trimming removed 4 bases from V and 4 bases from J; junction bases left unmatched: 6. CDR3: CASSLQGMSTEAFF. As DNA, the CDR3 is TGTGCCAGCAGTTTACAGGGGATGAGCACTGAAGCTTTCTTT.

The V and J genes are TRBV19 and TRBJ1-3; tentative D call: TRBD1 (5 bases). Germline V gene data show CDR1 as LNHDA and CDR2 as SQIVND (reference sequence). V was shortened by 1 base and J by 0 bases, with 7 bases between the two germline ends. This CDR3 is 15 amino acids long. CDR3 amino acids: CASSIGRASGNTIYF. In nucleotides, the CDR3 is TGTGCCAGTAGTATAGGCAGGGCCTCTGGAAACACCATATATTTT.

This sequence joins TRBV5-6 and TRBJ2-7; D not resolved. The V end was cut by 2 bases, the J end by 3 bases, with 9 bases between. This CDR3 spans 13 amino acids. From germline, CDR1 is SGHDT and CDR2 YYEEEE. In nucleotides, the CDR3 is TGTGCCAGCAGCTTAGAGCTCGGCTACGAGCAGTACTTC. Its translation is CASSLELGYEQYF.

The CDR3 spells CASTPSSLAYNEQFF. The CDR3 DNA sequence: TGTGCCTCCACACCGTCTTCCCTGGCCTACAATGAGCAGTTCTTC. The genes are TRBV30 and TRBJ2-1; no clear D. V lost 7 bases and J lost 2, with 18 bases in between. This CDR3 comprises 15 residues. Germline V gene sequence: CDR1 GTSNPN, CDR2 SVGIG (reference sequence). Variable domain in full (rest from reference TRBV30 and TRBJ2-1): SQTIHQWPATLVQPVGSPLSLECTVEGTSNPNLYWYRQAAGRGLQLLFYSVGIGQISSEVPQNLSASRPQDRQFILSSKKLLLSDSGFYLCASTPSSLAYNEQFFGPGTRLTVL.

V usage is TRBV29-1 and J usage is TRBJ2-5; tentatively, D is TRBD2 (5 bases). V was trimmed by 4 bases and J by 5 bases, leaving 11 bases between them. The germline CDR1 and CDR2 sequences are SQVTM and ANQGSEA. The length of the CDR3 is 12 residues. This CDR3 reads CSVGGSGETQYF. For the CDR3, the DNA is TGCAGCGTTGGCGGGTCTGGTGAGACCCAGTACTTC.

The V and J genes are TRBV10-3 and TRBJ1-2, with 8 bases identical to TRBD1. The germline V gene has CDR1 ENHRY and CDR2 SYGVKD. The CDR3 is 15 residues long. Unmatched junction bases numbered 6, after V lost 2 bases and J lost 4 bases. DNA of the CDR3: TGTGCCATCAGTGAGGGGCAGGGGGCTTTCTATGGCTACACCTTC. Protein product: CAISEGQGAFYGYTF.

The V call is TRBV7-9, the J call TRBJ2-3, with D perhaps matching TRBD2 (6 bases). CDR3 length: 14 amino acids. In germline, CDR1 is SEHNR, CDR2 FQNEAQ (reference sequence). Trimming removed 7 bases from V and 3 bases from J, with 14 bases in between. CDR3 region: CASTREPRTDTQYF. The CDR3 nucleotides read TGTGCCAGCACCCGGGAGCCGAGGACAGATACGCAGTATTTT.

The rearrangement links TRBV6-5 to TRBJ1-5, with a weak D call TRBD1 (6 bases). This CDR3 is built from 14 residues. V shed 6 bases and J shed 5 bases, with 14 bases lying between them. Germline assignment: CDR1 MNHEY and CDR2 SVGAGI. The DNA of the CDR3 is TGTGCCAGCAGCCTAAAGGCAGGGGATCAGCCCCAGCATTTT. It specifies CASSLKAGDQPQHF.

This clone showed up just a few times. This chain connects TRBV7-9 to TRBJ2-1, with 11 nucleotides matching TRBD2. V lost 1 base and J lost 3; bases outside the gene matches: 2. Germline V gene sequence: CDR1 SEHNR, CDR2 FQNEAQ (reference sequence). The CDR3 sequence is 16 residues long. The CDR3 DNA follows: TGTGCCAGCAGCTTAGTTACTAGCGGGGGCTACAATGAGCAGTTCTTC. Amino acid sequence: CASSLVTSGGYNEQFF. Looking up the rest from reference TRBV7-9 and TRBJ2-1 gives the full variable domain: DTGVSQNPRHKITKRGQNVTFRCDPISEHNRLYWYRQTLGQGPEFLTYFQNEAQLEKSRLLSDRFSAERPKGSFSTLEIQRTEQGDSAMYLCASSLVTSGGYNEQFFGPGTRLTVL.

CDR3 amino acids: CASSNGLSYEQYF. The CDR3 nucleotides are TGTGCCAGCAGTAACGGTCTCTCCTACGAGCAGTACTTC. The chain carries TRBV6-1 and TRBJ2-7; D unclear. The CDR3 totals 13 residues. Trimming took 5 bases from V and 0 from J, leaving 8 bases between them. CDR1 and CDR2 (germline): MNHNS, SASEGT.

Only a few counts were recorded for this clone. This chain connects TRBV28 to TRBJ2-1, with D perhaps TRBD2 (5 bases). Germline-derived CDR1 and CDR2 are MDHEN and SYDVKM. There are 20 residues in the CDR3. Trimming left V 4 bases short and J 4 bases short, with 29 bases between. CDR3: CASSSPFRNFGSGRYNEQFF. CDR3 bases: TGTGCCAGCAGTTCCCCGTTCAGAAACTTTGGGAGTGGAAGGTACAATGAGCAGTTCTTC.

This chain uses TRBV18 with TRBJ2-7; 7 bases line up with TRBD2. Trimming removed 6 bases from V and 4 bases from J; junction bases left unmatched: 15. The germline gives CDR1 KGHSH, CDR2 LQKENI. The CDR3 extends over 16 amino acids. The CDR3 sequence: CASSRASSGETYEQYF. As DNA, the CDR3 is TGTGCCAGCTCCCGGGCCAGCAGCGGGGAAACTTACGAGCAGTACTTC.

This clone appeared a single time. The chain combines TRBV6-6 with TRBJ1-4, with 10 nucleotides matching TRBD1. The CDR3 is 13 residues long. Per germline, CDR1 MNHNY and CDR2 SVGAGI (reference sequence). V dropped 7 bases and J dropped 8; count of bases not matched to a gene: 4. The CDR3 region is CASNDRGREKLFF. In DNA form, the CDR3 reads TGTGCCAGCAACGACAGGGGGCGGGAAAAACTGTTTTTT.

V is TRBV18 and J is TRBJ2-5; the match to TRBD2 covers 10 bases. With 0 bases clipped from V and 4 bases from J, the junction kept 5 bases outside the gene matches. In germline, CDR1 is KGHSH, CDR2 LQKENI. The CDR3 has 16 residues. CDR3 nucleotide sequence: TGTGCCAGCTCACCACCAGGGCTAGCGGGAGTAGAGACCCAGTACTTC. This translates into CASSPPGLAGVETQYF.

V is TRBV2 and J is TRBJ1-2; no firm D call. The germline CDR1 and CDR2 sequences are SNHLY and FYNNEI. The CDR3 is 14 amino acids. V lost 2 bases to trimming and J lost 8 bases, with 15 bases between them. Here the CDR3 reads CASSELAGRGGYTF. CDR3 nucleotides: TGTGCCAGCAGTGAATTAGCGGGCAGAGGAGGCTACACCTTC.

This clone occurred once. The J gene is TRBJ2-5, the V gene TRBV7-7, with TRBD2 as a possible D gene (6 bases). CDR1 and CDR2 (germline): SSHAT, FNYEAQ (reference sequence). CDR3 size: 15 residues. V gave up 5 bases and J gave up 4 bases, with 17 bases separating them. CDR3 amino acids: CASSLGLGGGETQYF. CDR3 DNA: TGTGCCAGCAGCCTAGGACTGGGGGGAGGAGAGACCCAGTACTTC.

The V and J genes are TRBV10-3 and TRBJ2-5; 7 positions match TRBD2. CDR1 and CDR2 from the germline V gene are ENHRY and SYGVKD. The CDR3 length is 15 residues. Losses at the gene ends were 3 bases for V and 5 bases for J; bases not matched to a gene: 9. The CDR3 DNA is TGTGCCATCAGTGACCCCGCGGGGGTGCGCGAGACCCAGTACTTC. Its protein is CAISDPAGVRETQYF.

This clone was observed a single time. The chain has TRBV28 and TRBJ1-1; 11 bases fit TRBD1. Germline V gene lookup returns CDR1 MDHEN and CDR2 SYDVKM. The CDR3 has 14 amino acids. V trimming: 5 bases; J trimming: 5 bases; junction bases outside the gene matches: 4. The CDR3 sequence is CASSIGQGATEAFF. The CDR3 DNA reads TGTGCCAGCAGTATTGGACAGGGGGCTACTGAAGCTTTCTTT. Based on the CDR3 plus reference TRBV28 and TRBJ1-1, the full variable domain is DVKVTQSSRYLVKRTGEKVFLECVQDMDHENMFWYRQDPGLGLRLIYFSYDVKMKEKGDIPEGYSVSREKKERFSLILESASTNQTSMYLCASSIGQGATEAFFGQGTRLTVV.